The T cell receptor beta chain described here comes from a study of cytomegalovirus exposure and HLA in healthy donors. Study-wide results and caveats: Most TCR sequences proved rare, with some public TCRs found in many donors.

Trimming removed 0 bases from V and 4 bases from J; junction bases left unmatched: 7. The germline V gene encodes CDR1 LNHNV and CDR2 YYDKDF (reference sequence). This CDR3 has 16 amino acids. The table came from immunoSEQ multiplex PCR; TCRdb's copy has only in-frame clones and leaves some out. Of about 170,000 clones listed, 85% to 90% are singletons. Details on this clone: Its antigen is not identified.

The V call is TRBV15, the J call TRBJ2-5; 8 positions agree with TRBD2. The clonotype originates from a woman aged 25 to 39 in good health and CMV-seronegative. Sequencing was performed on PBMCs. The CDR3 bases are TGTGCCACCAGCAGAGATACCAGCGGGAGTGGAGAGACCCAGTACTTC. It translates to CATSRDTSGSGETQYF.